This is a list of T cell receptor beta chains from one sample in a study of T cells in Graves' hyperthyroidism and ophthalmopathy. TCRdb reanalysed the multiplex PCR reads using MiXCR and keeps one entry per CDR3 protein. Among 350,000 to 450,000 distinct CDR3 sequences listed, approximately 13% were seen once. The sequenced sample consisted of blood. The receptors were gathered from an older woman with Graves' hyperthyroidism. Both conserved end residues are part of each CDR3. The D gene is left open where the match is weak. Clone size is shown for a subset of rows, as once, few, many or a class of expanded clone.

clone_size | d_call | j_call | v_call | cdr3_aa | cdr3_nt
- | - | TRBJ2-2 | TRBV7-9 | CASSPPGIGNTGELFF | TGTGCCAGCAGCCCCCCCGGCATTGGGAACACCGGGGAGCTGTTTTTT
- | - | TRBJ2-7 | TRBV7-2 | CASSLEAESSYEQYF | TGTGCCAGCAGCTTAGAAGCGGAGAGCTCCTACGAGCAGTACTTC
- | - | TRBJ2-3 | TRBV12-3/TRBV12-4 | CASSKRGADTQYF | TGTGCCAGCAGCAAACGAGGGGCAGATACGCAGTATTTT
many | - | TRBJ2-7 | TRBV11-2 | CASSLLSGSQDEQYF | TGTGCCAGCAGCTTATTATCGGGCAGTCAGGACGAGCAGTACTTC
many | TRBD1 | TRBJ1-4 | TRBV3-1 | CASSQEISGGREKLFF | TGTGCCAGCAGCCAAGAGATATCAGGGGGAAGGGAAAAACTGTTTTTT
- | TRBD2 | TRBJ2-1 | TRBV20-1 | CSARASGRAFEQFF | TGCAGTGCTAGGGCGAGCGGGAGGGCCTTTGAGCAGTTCTTC
many | TRBD1 | TRBJ2-4 | TRBV12-3/TRBV12-4 | CASSRRQGADIQYF | TGTGCCAGCAGTCGACGACAGGGGGCTGACATTCAGTACTTC
many | - | TRBJ2-1 | TRBV11-3 | CASTLKWSGEQFF | TGTGCCAGCACCCTGAAGTGGAGCGGAGAGCAGTTCTTC
many | TRBD2 | TRBJ2-5 | TRBV3-1 | CASSQEGAGQETQYF | TGTGCCAGCAGCCAAGAGGGAGCGGGACAAGAGACCCAGTACTTC
few | - | TRBJ2-5 | TRBV5-4 | CASSFGYSAQETQYF | TGTGCCAGCAGCTTTGGCTACTCCGCCCAAGAGACCCAGTACTTC
few | TRBD2 | TRBJ2-7 | TRBV7-2 | CASSLTSTSGRMGQYF | TGTGCCAGCAGCTTAACCTCGACTAGCGGGAGAATGGGGCAGTACTTC
many | - | TRBJ2-7 | TRBV27 | CASSLSGGVYEQYF | TGTGCCAGCAGTTTATCAGGGGGTGTATACGAGCAGTACTTC
many | - | TRBJ2-5 | TRBV5-4 | CASSVDRLAWSSETQYF | TGTGCCAGCAGCGTGGACAGATTGGCATGGTCCTCAGAGACCCAGTACTTC
few | TRBD1 | TRBJ1-5 | TRBV12-3/TRBV12-4 | CASSLRQGSQPQHF | TGTGCCAGCAGTTTACGACAGGGAAGTCAGCCCCAGCATTTT
many | - | TRBJ1-4 | TRBV15 | CATSRTPGRTNEKLFF | TGTGCCACCAGCAGAACCCCCGGGCGGACTAATGAAAAACTGTTTTTT